This T cell receptor (beta chain) was captured in a study of Graves' ophthalmopathy and Graves' hyperthyroidism. V lost 2 bases and J lost 5, with 13 bases in between. Germline assignment: CDR1 MNHEY and CDR2 SVGAGI. The CDR3 runs 15 residues. This clonotype has just a few counts. The antigen remains undetermined. Researchers took RNA transcripts and amplified TCR beta CDR3 regions from them. The library came from an HTBI-primed first-round RT-PCR and a second-round multiplex PCR. In TCRdb, the multiplex PCR reads were re-called with MiXCR into one record per CDR3 protein. The sample holds around 1.1 million distinct CDR3 sequences; about 40% are singletons and the top ten take approximately 10%. Findings of the study overall: Its predictions of ophthalmopathy progression gave the model 65% to 71% sensitivity and 72% to 85% specificity. For separating ophthalmopathy from stable hyperthyroidism, a 13-signature model gave roughly 90% sensitivity and roughly 79% specificity.

This sequence originates from an adult man with Graves' hyperthyroidism. This chain joins TRBV6-5 and TRBJ1-5; a possible D gene is TRBD1 (6 bases). The sample comprised peripheral blood or thyroid tissue (not recorded which). This CDR3 is CASSYGAGEYQPQHF. The CDR3 DNA reads as TGTGCCAGCAGTTACGGGGCAGGGGAGTATCAGCCCCAGCATTTT.